One sample yielded the 18 T cell receptor beta chains listed below, sequenced in a study of blood T cell repertoires in COVID-19 (dated by TCRdb to the early 2020s). The library was produced with the immunoSEQ multiplex PCR assay. Imported from immuneACCESS, the table was reduced by TCRdb to in-frame sequences with V and J called. These copies leave out some clones; in studies compared against another copy, an unresolved V gene accounts for under half, and the cause of the remainder is not known. A total of under 200,000 clones appear in this sample, less than 90% of them only once. About 10% of the sample rests with the top ten. The sequenced sample was peripheral blood. The receptors come from an older woman with COVID-19, enrolled during active disease.

The chain recombines TRBV19 with TRBJ2-7, with D possibly being TRBD2 (6 bases). The CDR3 is made up of 14 amino acids. From germline, CDR1 is LNHDA and CDR2 SQIVND (reference sequence). The CDR3: CATTPAAGRYEQYF. CDR3 nucleotide sequence: TGTGCGACCACCCCGGCCGCGGGACGGTACGAGCAGTACTTC.

The V and J genes are TRBV12-5 and TRBJ2-5, with unresolved D. Germline V lookup: CDR1 LGHNT, CDR2 FRNRAP. V gave up 7 bases and J gave up 5 bases, with 17 bases separating them. CDR3 size: 14 residues. The CDR3 sequence is CASALGRSGETQYF. CDR3 nucleotide sequence: TGTGCTAGTGCGTTGGGTCGGAGTGGGGAGACCCAGTACTTC.

The chain carries TRBV7-6 and TRBJ1-3; 7 nucleotides agree with TRBD1. Germline CDR1 reads SGHVS; CDR2 reads FNYEAQ. The CDR3 runs to 15 residues. J lost 2 bases, V lost 5 bases, and 6 bases had no gene match. CDR3 sequence (DNA): TGTGCCAGCAGCAAAACCGGGACAGCTGGAAACACCATATATTTT. Protein: CASSKTGTAGNTIYF.

The J gene is TRBJ2-7, the V gene TRBV4-2, with 7 bases matching TRBD2. The CDR3 contains 12 residues. V lost 4 bases to trimming and J lost 6 bases; unmatched junction nucleotides: 3. Germline lookup yields CDR1 LGHNA and CDR2 YNFKEQ. In DNA, the CDR3 is TGTGCCAGCAGCCGAACTAGCGCCGAGCAGTACTTC. It translates to CASSRTSAEQYF.

V usage is TRBV3-1 (or the pseudogene TRBV3-2) and J usage is TRBJ1-1, with D perhaps TRBD1 (5 bases). V lost 0 bases, J lost 5 bases, and 16 bases lay in between. Germline CDR1 LGHDT, CDR2 YNNKEL (reference sequence). The CDR3 has 16 amino acids. The CDR3 region is CASSQDLQGAGTEAFF. For the CDR3, the DNA is TGTGCCAGCAGCCAAGATCTTCAGGGCGCTGGGACTGAAGCTTTCTTT.

The sample holds a few counts of this clone. The chain combines TRBV4-3 with TRBJ2-7, with 10 bases fitting TRBD1. Unmatched junction bases numbered 6, after V lost 4 bases and J lost 0 bases. The V gene's germline CDR1 is LGHNA and CDR2 YSLEER. This CDR3 has 16 residues. The CDR3 spells CASSRDRGLSSYEQYF. Written as DNA, the CDR3 is TGCGCCAGCAGCCGGGACAGGGGTTTGAGCTCCTACGAGCAGTACTTC.

CDR3: CASSRSLAGETGELFF. DNA of the CDR3: TGTGCCAGCAGCCGCTCACTAGCGGGAGAAACCGGGGAGCTGTTTTTT. The chain carries TRBV5-4 and TRBJ2-2; 11 nucleotides agree with TRBD2. Trimming took 4 bases from V and 5 from J; bases not matched to a gene: 7. Germline-derived CDR1 and CDR2 are SGHNT and YYREEE (reference sequence). The CDR3 has 16 amino acids. The full variable domain, rest sourced from reference TRBV5-4 and TRBJ2-2, is ETGVTQSPTHLIKTRGQQVTLRCSSQSGHNTVSWYQQALGQGPQFIFQYYREEENGRGNFPPRFSGLQFPNYSSELNVNALELDDSALYLCASSRSLAGETGELFFGEGSRLTVL.

This sequence joins TRBV30 and TRBJ1-5; D is unresolved. V shed 0 bases and J shed 4 bases, with 7 bases lying between them. Germline assignment: CDR1 GTSNPN and CDR2 SVGIG (reference sequence). The CDR3 length is 13 residues. The CDR3 here is CAWSVQINQPQHF. The CDR3 nucleotides are TGTGCCTGGAGTGTACAGATTAATCAGCCCCAGCATTTT.

This clone was observed a few times. The chain couples TRBV29-1 to TRBJ1-1; a possible D gene is TRBD1 (6 bases). V dropped 5 bases and J dropped 7 bases, with 17 bases sitting between them. The CDR3 contains 13 residues. CDR1 and CDR2 from the germline V gene are SQVTM and ANQGSEA. Written as DNA, the CDR3 is TGCAGCGTTCGGGACTACAGGGAGGGTGAAGCTTTCTTT. The encoded protein is CSVRDYREGEAFF. The entire variable domain, with the rest obtained from reference TRBV29-1 and TRBJ1-1, is as follows: SAVISQKPSRDICQRGTSLTIQCQVDSQVTMMFWYRQQPGQSLTLIATANQGSEATYESGFVIDKFPISRPNLTFSTLTVSNMSPEDSSIYLCSVRDYREGEAFFGQGTRLTVV.

This sequence joins TRBV6-1 and TRBJ2-2; 9 positions match TRBD1. CDR1 and CDR2 (germline): MNHNS, SASEGT. The CDR3 length is 15 residues. The J segment lost 1 base and the V segment lost 3 bases, leaving 0 bases of the junction unmatched. The CDR3: CASSEGQGNTGELFF. As DNA, the CDR3 is TGTGCCAGCAGTGAGGGACAGGGGAACACCGGGGAGCTGTTTTTT.

V gene TRBV9 combines with J gene TRBJ2-2; 7 nucleotides line up with TRBD1. Losses at the gene ends were 3 bases for V and 6 bases for J; bases not matched to a gene: 8. This CDR3 has 15 amino acids. CDR1 SGDLS and CDR2 YYNGEE come from the germline V gene. The CDR3 protein is CASSARDSVAGELFF. CDR3 DNA sequence: TGTGCCAGCAGCGCCCGGGACAGTGTCGCCGGGGAGCTGTTTTTT.

V gene TRBV9 combines with J gene TRBJ1-1; 12 positions agree with TRBD1. Trimming removed 1 base from V and 6 bases from J; junction bases left unmatched: 7. The CDR3 contains 16 residues. CDR1 is SGDLS and CDR2 is YYNGEE in the germline V gene. The CDR3 DNA reads TGTGCCAGCAGCGTAAGGATGGGACAGGGGGCCGCTGAAGCTTTCTTT. Protein: CASSVRMGQGAAEAFF.

The genes are TRBV11-3 and TRBJ1-1, with a weak D call TRBD1 (6 bases). The CDR3 extends over 15 amino acids. Trimming took 1 base from V and 5 from J, leaving 14 bases between them. Looked up from germline, CDR1 is SGHNT and CDR2 is YENEEA. DNA of the CDR3: TGTGCCAGCAGCTTAGGGGTACAGGGAGGGACTGAAGCTTTCTTT. It codes for CASSLGVQGGTEAFF.

The rearrangement joins TRBV28 to TRBJ1-5, with 8 nucleotides matching TRBD1. Germline CDR1 is MDHEN and CDR2 is SYDVKM. V shed 3 bases and J 7 bases; nucleotides not matched to a gene: 2. The length of the CDR3 is 13 residues. The DNA for the CDR3 is TGTGCCAGCAGTTTCAGGGGGCAACAGCCCCAGCATTTT. Amino acids: CASSFRGQQPQHF.

The chain employs TRBV27 and TRBJ2-3; 12 positions match TRBD1. The CDR3 has 15 amino acids. With 8 bases clipped from V and 5 bases from J, the junction kept 8 bases outside the gene matches. Germline assignment: CDR1 MNHEY and CDR2 SMNVEV (reference sequence). The chain's CDR3 is CASYLGQGAKDTQYF. The CDR3 region has the DNA TGTGCCAGCTACTTGGGACAGGGGGCCAAAGATACGCAGTATTTT.

This clone was seen only a few times. The chain combines TRBV20-1 with TRBJ1-2; 7 bases agree with TRBD1. The CDR3 is 15 residues long. With V trimmed by 3 bases and J by 5 bases, 12 bases remained unmatched. CDR1 is DFQATT and CDR2 is SNEGSKA in the germline V gene (reference sequence). The CDR3 coding sequence is TGCAGTGCTAGTAAACCTCGGGACAGCTTATATGGCTACACCTTC. Residues: CSASKPRDSLYGYTF.

The rearrangement links TRBV27 to TRBJ1-1; 8 positions match TRBD1. V shed 5 bases and J 4 bases; nucleotides not matched to a gene: 6. In germline, CDR1 is MNHEY, CDR2 SMNVEV (reference sequence). This CDR3 has 14 amino acids. CDR3 loop: CASSPPTGGTEAFF. The CDR3 DNA is TGTGCCAGCAGTCCCCCAACAGGGGGCACTGAAGCTTTCTTT.

The chain combines TRBV9 with TRBJ1-1; 7 bases align to TRBD1. CDR3 length: 15 amino acids. J was trimmed by 4 bases and V by 4 bases; bases with no gene match: 10. The germline gives CDR1 SGDLS, CDR2 YYNGEE. CDR3 protein: CASSTLGQVGTEAFF. The DNA of the CDR3 is TGTGCCAGCAGCACTCTCGGACAGGTGGGCACTGAAGCTTTCTTT.